The rows below give T cell receptor beta chains drawn from one sample of a study of CD8 T cells in Susac syndrome. MiXCR, run by TCRdb on the immunoSEQ multiplex PCR reads, gives a single entry per CDR3 protein. The sample records 95,000 or so distinct CDR3 sequences, 90% to 95% being singletons. Material for sequencing was CD8+ T cells from PBMCs. All receptors derive from a human donor in good health. The conserved cysteine and the conserved F or W are not part of the CDR3 here. The D gene is left open where the match is weak. Clone size is stated in some rows and not others, as once, few, many or a class when expanded.

j_call d_call clone_size v_call cdr3_aa
TRBJ2-7 TRBD1 NA TRBV2 ASSGGQGKSYEQY
TRBJ1-2 TRBD1 once TRBV18 ASSPSRGPGGYT
TRBJ1-2 NA NA TRBV29-1 SALRILYGYT
TRBJ2-4 NA once TRBV9 ASSGTKNIQY
TRBJ1-2 NA NA TRBV2 ASSDGQRYGYT
TRBJ1-2 NA NA TRBV12-3/TRBV12-4 ASSRQQGTYGYT
TRBJ1-1 NA once TRBV7-2 ASSRGGHLGVAF
TRBJ2-3 NA NA TRBV7-7 ASSPSVSIRDTQY
TRBJ2-7 NA NA TRBV5-6 ASSWGARGGEQY
TRBJ1-4 NA once TRBV6-6 ASSYSGAANEKLF
TRBJ1-1 NA NA TRBV11-2 ASSLGSEAF
TRBJ1-1 NA NA TRBV5-5 ASSLWGEQMNTEAF
TRBJ2-2 NA once TRBV20-1 SASEDGELF
TRBJ2-5 NA NA TRBV5-1 ASSGRVGASRGEQETQY
TRBJ2-2 NA NA TRBV10-3 AISREQGDTGELF
TRBJ1-1 TRBD1 NA TRBV7-3 ASSLHRGATEAF
TRBJ1-5 NA NA TRBV29-1 SVEQGNQPQH
TRBJ2-3 TRBD1 NA TRBV19 ASLDRHTDTQY
TRBJ2-2 TRBD2 NA TRBV2 ASSEAGTTNTGELF
TRBJ1-3 NA once TRBV7-9 ASSPANNTIY
TRBJ2-7 NA NA TRBV7-9 ASSLGPRTALTYEQY
TRBJ1-2 NA NA TRBV20-1 SAPPGTDYGYT
TRBJ2-7 NA once TRBV20-1 SAAGDGYEQY
TRBJ2-7 NA NA TRBV10-2 ASSESGTGALDEQY
TRBJ1-5 NA NA TRBV20-1 SARTGDQPQH
TRBJ1-5 NA NA TRBV5-6 ASSLGRQPQH
TRBJ1-5 NA NA TRBV20-1 SARGGGSGNQPQH
TRBJ2-1 TRBD1 NA TRBV9 ASTHRDRAYNEQF
TRBJ2-7 NA NA TRBV12-3/TRBV12-4 ASSFWGNEQY
TRBJ2-3 NA NA TRBV27 ASSSGLTDTQY
TRBJ2-7 TRBD2 NA TRBV7-6 ASSFQRGASYEQY
TRBJ1-1 NA NA TRBV5-4 ASSASDRRAEAF
TRBJ2-7 TRBD2 few TRBV13 ASSHRAGGPYEQY
TRBJ2-2 TRBD1 NA TRBV5-4 ASSRGQGAVRELF
TRBJ2-5 NA NA TRBV29-1 SALSGLQETQY
TRBJ2-3 TRBD2 NA TRBV20-1 SARDPSGRTDTQY
TRBJ2-1 TRBD2 NA TRBV5-4 ASSFLAGGGHNEQF
TRBJ2-5 NA NA TRBV27 ASRDQETQY
TRBJ2-7 NA NA TRBV5-6 ASSRPGKTYEQY
TRBJ2-6 TRBD1 NA TRBV9 ASSPDRGQASGANVLT
TRBJ1-5 NA once TRBV5-1 ASSKPDPYSNQPQH
TRBJ2-1 TRBD2 NA TRBV7-6 ASSLSGGRVGEQF
TRBJ1-2 NA NA TRBV6-5 ASSYSLRSYGYT
TRBJ2-2 NA once TRBV29-1 SVPQGTGELF
TRBJ2-3 NA NA TRBV9 ASSKPPDTQY